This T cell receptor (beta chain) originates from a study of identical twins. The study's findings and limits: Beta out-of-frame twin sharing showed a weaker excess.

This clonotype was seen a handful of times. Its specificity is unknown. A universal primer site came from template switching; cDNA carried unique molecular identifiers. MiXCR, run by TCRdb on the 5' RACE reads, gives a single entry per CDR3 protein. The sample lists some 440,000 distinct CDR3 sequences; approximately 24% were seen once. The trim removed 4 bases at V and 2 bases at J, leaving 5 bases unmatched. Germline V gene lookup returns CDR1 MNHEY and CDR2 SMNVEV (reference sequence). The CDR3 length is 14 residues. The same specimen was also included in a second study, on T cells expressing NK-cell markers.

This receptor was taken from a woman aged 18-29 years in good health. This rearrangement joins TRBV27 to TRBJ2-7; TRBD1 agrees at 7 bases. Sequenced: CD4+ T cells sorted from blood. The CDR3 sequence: CASSSPGQTYEQYF. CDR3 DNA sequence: TGTGCCAGCAGTTCTCCGGGACAGACCTACGAGCAGTACTTC.